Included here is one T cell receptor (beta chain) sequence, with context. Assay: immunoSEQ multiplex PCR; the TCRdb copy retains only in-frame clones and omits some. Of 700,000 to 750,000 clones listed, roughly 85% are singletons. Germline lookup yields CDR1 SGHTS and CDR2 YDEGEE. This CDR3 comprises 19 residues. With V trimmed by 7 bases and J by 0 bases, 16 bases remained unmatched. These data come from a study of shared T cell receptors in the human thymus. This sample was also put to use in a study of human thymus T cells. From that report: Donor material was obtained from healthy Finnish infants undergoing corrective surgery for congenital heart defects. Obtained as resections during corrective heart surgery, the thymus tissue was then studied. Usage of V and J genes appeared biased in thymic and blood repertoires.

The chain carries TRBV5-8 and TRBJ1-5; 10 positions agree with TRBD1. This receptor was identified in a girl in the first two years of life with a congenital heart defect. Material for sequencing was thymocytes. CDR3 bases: TGTGCCAGCGGCCGGGACAGGGGCCTAGGCCCATATAGCAATCAGCCCCAGCATTTT. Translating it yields CASGRDRGLGPYSNQPQHF.